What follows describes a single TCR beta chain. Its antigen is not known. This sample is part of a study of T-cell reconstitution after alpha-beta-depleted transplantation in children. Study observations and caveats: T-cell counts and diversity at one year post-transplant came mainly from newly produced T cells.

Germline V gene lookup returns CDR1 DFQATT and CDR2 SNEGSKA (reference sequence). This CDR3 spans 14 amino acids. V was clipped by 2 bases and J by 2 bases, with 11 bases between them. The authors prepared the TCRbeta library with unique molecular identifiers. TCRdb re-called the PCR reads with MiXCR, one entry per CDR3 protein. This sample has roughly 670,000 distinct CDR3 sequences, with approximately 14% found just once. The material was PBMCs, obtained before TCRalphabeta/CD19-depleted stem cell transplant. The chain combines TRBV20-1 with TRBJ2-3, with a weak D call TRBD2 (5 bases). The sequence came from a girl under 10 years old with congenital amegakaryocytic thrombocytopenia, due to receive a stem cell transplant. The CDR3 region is CSARRTGLTDTQYF. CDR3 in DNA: TGCAGTGCTAGAAGGACTGGGCTCACAGATACGCAGTATTTT.